These 27 T cell receptor beta chains were all obtained from the same sample, sequenced in a study of naive and memory T cell subsets. For blood and skin samples, reverse transcription used TCR alpha and beta constant primers. TCRdb called the 5' RACE reads again in MiXCR, with one record for every CDR3 protein. The sample contains under 25,000 distinct CDR3 sequences, less than 5% of which appear only once. Adult healthy volunteers gave 2.5 ml peripheral blood for whole-blood RNA. These TCRs come from a male donor in good health.

This clonotype was observed at least ten times. This chain connects TRBV6-5 to TRBJ2-1; D is possibly TRBD2 (5 bases). The CDR3 is 15 residues long. Trimming removed 0 bases at V and 7 bases at J, with 13 bases between. CDR1 is MNHEY, CDR2 SVGAGI, per germline. The CDR3 coding sequence is TGTGCCAGCAGTTACTCTACAATGGGAGTGAATGAGCAGTTCTTC. It is translated as CASSYSTMGVNEQFF.

This clonotype was picked up many times. CDR3 bases: TGTGCCAGCATGGGAGGGGGGACTGCAAATGAGCAGTTCTTC. Protein product: CASMGGGTANEQFF. The chain carries TRBV6-2 or TRBV6-3 and TRBJ2-1, with D possibly being TRBD2 (7 bases). The CDR3 extends over 14 amino acids. Germline V gene lookup returns CDR1 MNHEY and CDR2 SVGEGT. Between the trimmed V and J ends, which lost 7 bases and 7 bases, there was a span of 17 bases.

Many counts were recorded for this clonotype. A much larger clone sits a single nucleotide away, making a read error possible. The V call is TRBV5-4, the J call TRBJ1-2, with D uncertain. The CDR3 extends over 13 amino acids. Germline V gives CDR1 SGHNT, CDR2 YYREEE (reference sequence). CDR3 sequence: CASSLAQVYGDTF. The DNA for the CDR3 is TGTGCCAGCAGCTTGGCGCAGGTCTATGGCGACACCTTC. The full variable domain, with the rest looked up from reference TRBV5-4 and TRBJ1-2, is ETGVTQSPTHLIKTRGQQVTLRCSSQSGHNTVSWYQQALGQGPQFIFQYYREEENGRGNFPPRFSGLQFPNYSSELNVNALELDDSALYLCASSLAQVYGDTFGSGTRLTVV.

This clonotype is medium-sized (0.01 to 0.1%) by share. V usage is TRBV6-2 or TRBV6-3 and J usage is TRBJ2-5; D is unclear. Germline values: CDR1 MNHEY, CDR2 SVGEGT. Trimming removed 4 bases at V and 2 bases at J, with 8 bases between. The CDR3 has 13 amino acids. The CDR3 loop reads CASSFVEQETQYF. In DNA, the CDR3 is TGTGCCAGCAGTTTCGTGGAACAAGAGACCCAGTACTTC.

This clonotype was seen at least ten times. The V gene is TRBV19, the J gene TRBJ2-7, with D perhaps matching TRBD1 or TRBD2 (5 bases each). V lost 5 bases and J lost 1, with 15 bases in between. Germline V gives CDR1 LNHDA, CDR2 SQIVND (reference sequence). CDR3 length: 15 residues. This chain's CDR3 is CASSLNRDQSYEQYF. The CDR3 nucleotides read TGTGCCAGTAGTCTCAATCGGGACCAATCCTACGAGCAGTACTTC.

Many counts were recorded for this clonotype. The chain carries TRBV10-1 and TRBJ2-3; TRBD1 matches at 8 bases. Per germline, CDR1 WNHNN and CDR2 SYGVQD (reference sequence). The V and J ends lost 4 bases and 0 bases, in that order; junction bases with no gene match: 6. The CDR3 runs to 16 residues. The CDR3 DNA is TGCGCCAGCAGTGGAGGACAGGGCGAAAGCACAGATACGCAGTATTTT. Its protein product is CASSGGQGESTDTQYF.

The rearrangement links TRBV5-1 to TRBJ2-1; 10 bases are shared with TRBD2. This CDR3 is 17 amino acids long. Germline CDR1 SGHRS, CDR2 YFSETQ. J gave up 4 bases and V 5 bases, and 12 bases lay outside the gene matches. The CDR3 loop is CASRQGRAGGLYNEQFF. CDR3 nucleotide sequence: TGCGCCAGCAGACAGGGCCGAGCGGGAGGGTTATACAATGAGCAGTTCTTC.

This clonotype was detected ten times or more. V usage is TRBV10-3 and J usage is TRBJ2-5, with TRBD2 identical over 10 bases. J was trimmed by 3 bases and V by 0 bases; bases with no gene match: 4. Germline-derived CDR1 and CDR2 are ENHRY and SYGVKD. CDR3 length: 16 residues. The CDR3 nucleotides are TGTGCCATCAGTGAGTCCCCGGGACTAGCGAAAGAGACCCAGTACTTC. Protein sequence: CAISESPGLAKETQYF.

This clonotype ranks as medium-sized. The gene calls are TRBV5-1 and TRBJ2-1; 7 positions match TRBD1. The CDR3 extends over 15 amino acids. V was pared by 6 bases and J by 3 bases, with 9 bases of the junction left unmatched. Per germline, CDR1 SGHRS and CDR2 YFSETQ. CDR3 nucleotide sequence: TGCGCCAGCAAGGTAGGGGGCTCGGTCTACAATGAGCAGTTCTTC. Translated: CASKVGGSVYNEQFF.

There are many counts of this clonotype. The chain uses TRBV4-3 and TRBJ1-3, with a possible D match to TRBD1 (6 bases). This CDR3 comprises 16 residues. The V end lost 4 bases, the J end lost 3 bases, and 16 bases lay between the germline ends. Germline values: CDR1 LGHNA, CDR2 YSLEER. The chain's CDR3 is CASSPQTGYGGNTIYF. CDR3 nucleotides: TGCGCCAGCAGCCCACAAACAGGGTATGGTGGAAACACCATATATTTT.

There are many counts of this clonotype. The chain links TRBV12-3 or TRBV12-4 to TRBJ1-2; possibly TRBD1 for D (5 bases). The CDR3 totals 14 residues. Trimming stripped 2 bases from V and 4 bases from J, with 11 bases between. The CDR3 bases are TGTGCCAGCAGTTTATTGGGGACCTCCTATGGCTACACCTTC. This translates into CASSLLGTSYGYTF.

This clonotype was seen at least ten times. The chain combines TRBV14 with TRBJ2-1; 12 nucleotides match TRBD2. The CDR3 is 19 residues long. Germline loops: CDR1 SGHDN, CDR2 FVKESK. The ends lost 0 bases at V and 0 bases at J; junction bases unmatched: 6. The CDR3, as DNA: TGTGCCAGCAGCCAAGATCCCGGGACTAGCGGGCGCTCCTACAATGAGCAGTTCTTC. This encodes CASSQDPGTSGRSYNEQFF.

This clonotype appeared many times. The chain links TRBV6-1 to TRBJ2-7; a possible D gene is TRBD1 (6 bases). Germline loops: CDR1 MNHNS, CDR2 SASEGT. The CDR3 length is 15 residues. The V gene lost 2 bases and the J gene lost 2 bases, with 13 bases spanning the gap. CDR3 in amino acids: CASSEYTGSTYEQYF. CDR3 DNA: TGTGCCAGCAGTGAATACACAGGGAGTACCTACGAGCAGTACTTC.

This clonotype was detected many times. The rearrangement uses TRBV19 and TRBJ2-4; D may be TRBD1 (5 bases). Germline loops: CDR1 LNHDA, CDR2 SQIVND (reference sequence). V was clipped by 10 bases and J by 0 bases, with 16 bases between them. CDR3 length equals 15 residues. CDR3 DNA: TGTGCCACCCCTCGGGCAGGGTTAGCCAAAAACATTCAGTACTTC. This translates into CATPRAGLAKNIQYF. Complete variable domain (other parts from reference TRBV19 and TRBJ2-4): DGGITQSPKYLFRKEGQNVTLSCEQNLNHDAMYWYRQDPGQGLRLIYYSQIVNDFQKGDIAEGYSVSREKKESFPLTVTSAQKNPTAFYLCATPRAGLAKNIQYFGAGTRLSVL.

This clonotype was observed at least ten times. The V call is TRBV2, the J call TRBJ2-1; D call uncertain. Trimming stripped 4 bases from V and 10 bases from J, with 8 bases between. This CDR3 is built from 11 residues. Germline lookup yields CDR1 SNHLY and CDR2 FYNNEI. The CDR3 loop is CASSGHLEQFF. CDR3 nucleotide sequence: TGTGCCAGCAGTGGGCACCTCGAGCAGTTCTTC.

Relative to its sample, this clonotype is medium-sized. The rearrangement joins TRBV7-9 to TRBJ2-4; D is perhaps TRBD2 (6 bases). This CDR3 contains 11 residues. Germline assignment: CDR1 SEHNR and CDR2 FQNEAQ (reference sequence). The V and J ends lost 4 bases and 8 bases respectively, with 6 bases between them. The CDR3 coding sequence is TGTGCCAGCAGCTCGGGAGACATTCAGTACTTC. Residues: CASSSGDIQYF.

This clonotype has a count of ten or more. This chain links TRBV29-1 with TRBJ1-2, with a possible D match to TRBD1 (5 bases). The CDR3 sequence is 14 residues long. Trimming cost V 6 bases and J 5 bases, with 19 bases left between them. From germline, CDR1 is SQVTM and CDR2 ANQGSEA. CDR3 nucleotides: TGCAGCGTCGAAAACGGGGCAGGGTTTTATGGCTACACCTTC. Residues: CSVENGAGFYGYTF.

The sample holds many counts of this clonotype. At one end the junction does not follow the germline gene, possibly because of a read error. This chain uses TRBV4-3 with TRBJ1-1; D call uncertain. Germline V gene data show CDR1 as LGHNA and CDR2 as YSLEER. CDR3 length: 15 amino acids. The CDR3 protein is CASSQDLALNSEAFF. In nucleotides, the CDR3 is TGCGCCAGCAGCCAAGATCTCGCTCTGAACTCTGAAGCTTTCTTT.

This clonotype was observed many times. This chain uses TRBV28 with TRBJ2-5, with TRBD2 matching 8 bases. Germline CDR1 is MDHEN and CDR2 is SYDVKM. The trim removed 4 bases at V and 1 base at J, leaving 11 bases unmatched. The CDR3 loop spans 17 amino acids. Written as DNA, the CDR3 is TGTGCCAGCAGTTCTAAACGTAGGGGACTAGGCCAAGAGACCCAGTACTTC. Encoded protein: CASSSKRRGLGQETQYF.

There are many counts of this clonotype. V gene TRBV7-8 combines with J gene TRBJ1-6, with 9 nucleotides matching TRBD1. The germline V gene encodes CDR1 SGHVS and CDR2 FQNEAQ. CDR3 length: 14 amino acids. Trimming took 4 bases from V and 8 from J; bases not matched to a gene: 3. This CDR3 is CASSSGTGYSPLHF. The CDR3 DNA sequence: TGTGCCAGCAGCTCCGGGACAGGGTATTCACCCCTCCACTTT.

This clonotype was detected ten times or more. The J gene is TRBJ2-3, the V gene TRBV9, with D unclear. Germline V gene lookup returns CDR1 SGDLS and CDR2 YYNGEE. V lost 4 bases and J 1 base, leaving 13 bases between the germline ends. This CDR3 has 15 amino acids. The CDR3 nucleotides read TGTGCCAGCAGCCCCTGGTATGAAGGCACAGATACGCAGTATTTT. This sequence encodes CASSPWYEGTDTQYF. The whole variable domain, remainder taken from reference TRBV9 and TRBJ2-3, is DSGVTQTPKHLITATGQRVTLRCSPRSGDLSVYWYQQSLDQGLQFLIQYYNGEERAKGNILERFSAQQFPDLHSELNLSSLELGDSALYFCASSPWYEGTDTQYFGPGTRLTVL.

This clonotype was seen ten or more times. The chain links TRBV28 to TRBJ2-7, with 11 nucleotides matching TRBD2. This CDR3 is 15 amino acids long. V gave up 5 bases and J gave up 3 bases; unmatched junction bases: 6. The germline V gene encodes CDR1 MDHEN and CDR2 SYDVKM. CDR3 DNA sequence: TGTGCCAGCAGTAAAAGGGGGACTAGCGGCTACGAGCAGTACTTC. Its translation is CASSKRGTSGYEQYF. Together with reference TRBV28 and TRBJ2-7, the CDR3 gives the full variable domain: DVKVTQSSRYLVKRTGEKVFLECVQDMDHENMFWYRQDPGLGLRLIYFSYDVKMKEKGDIPEGYSVSREKKERFSLILESASTNQTSMYLCASSKRGTSGYEQYFGPGTRLTVT.

This clonotype appeared many times. One end of the junction fails to match germline, which may point to a read error. The gene calls are TRBV3-1 and TRBJ2-1, with D possibly being TRBD1 or TRBD2 (5 bases each). CDR1 LGHDT and CDR2 YNNKEL come from the germline V gene (reference sequence). The CDR3 has 13 residues. The DNA for the CDR3 is TGTGCCGGCAGCCAAGCTAGAACCGGGGCCCAGTTCTTC. Translating gives CAGSQARTGAQFF.

This clonotype was counted many times. The gene calls are TRBV12-3 or TRBV12-4 and TRBJ2-7; 7 nucleotides agree with TRBD1. J gave up 5 bases and V 5 bases, and 12 bases lay outside the gene matches. The CDR3 length is 15 residues. CDR3 protein: CASSTKQGRFDEQYF. The CDR3 bases are TGTGCCAGCAGTACAAAACAGGGGCGGTTTGACGAGCAGTACTTC.

This clonotype was detected ten times or more. The V gene is TRBV5-1, the J gene TRBJ1-3; 7 bases match TRBD1. Germline CDR1 reads SGHRS; CDR2 reads YFSETQ. With V trimmed by 1 base and J by 4 bases, 8 bases remained unmatched. The CDR3 has 16 residues. For the CDR3, the DNA is TGCGCCAGCAGCTTGTCTACCACAGGGGTCGGAAACACCATATATTTT. Translation: CASSLSTTGVGNTIYF.

Notes on this clonotype: This sequence may be a read error, since a much larger clone differs from it by one base. Here the CDR3 reads CSVSDGSNEKLLF. CDR3 in DNA: TGCAGCGTTTCCGACGGTTCTAATGAAAAACTGCTTTTT. This chain uses TRBV29-1 with TRBJ1-4; the D is unclear. The CDR3 runs 13 residues. Germline V gene sequence: CDR1 SQVTM, CDR2 ANQGSEA.

This clonotype was observed many times. The gene calls are TRBV7-2 and TRBJ2-3; 11 nucleotides agree with TRBD2. The CDR3 runs 18 residues. The V gene's germline CDR1 is SGHTA and CDR2 FQGNSA. V lost 3 bases and J lost 0; bases outside the gene matches: 8. CDR3 sequence: CASSFPLAGGTSTDTQYF. CDR3 coding DNA: TGTGCCAGCAGCTTTCCCCTAGCGGGGGGAACTAGCACAGATACGCAGTATTTT. The full variable domain, completed using reference TRBV7-2 and TRBJ2-3, is GAGVSQSPSNKVTEKGKDVELRCDPISGHTALYWYRQSLGQGLEFLIYFQGNSAPDKSGLPSDRFSAERTGGSVSTLTIQRTQQEDSAVYLCASSFPLAGGTSTDTQYFGPGTRLTVL.